A single sample gave rise to the 10 T cell receptor beta chains below, sequenced in a study of cytomegalovirus exposure and HLA in healthy donors. 13 Jbeta primers and 60 Vbeta primers were used for the PCR. Here immunoSEQ multiplex PCR was the method, and the copy in TCRdb shows in-frame clones only, minus some. The data show some 130,000 clones, less than 80% seen once. Sequencing was performed on PBMCs. These receptors were taken from a man aged 35 to 55 in good health and CMV-seropositive.

J is TRBJ2-1 and V is TRBV2, with 7 bases aligning to TRBD2. The V segment lost 6 bases and the J segment 4 bases; nucleotides outside the gene matches: 6. Per the germline V gene, CDR1 is SNHLY and CDR2 is FYNNEI. The CDR3 loop spans 14 amino acids. The CDR3 spells CASSGRSQYNEQFF. As DNA, the CDR3 is TGTGCCAGCAGCGGGAGGAGCCAATACAATGAGCAGTTCTTC. The entire variable domain, with the rest obtained from reference TRBV2 and TRBJ2-1, is as follows: EPEVTQTPSHQVTQMGQEVILRCVPISNHLYFYWYRQILGQKVEFLVSFYNNEISEKSEIFDDQFSVERPDGSNFTLKIRSTKLEDSAMYFCASSGRSQYNEQFFGPGTRLTVL.

This rearrangement joins TRBV7-9 to TRBJ2-5, with 7 bases lining up with TRBD1. Germline V gene data show CDR1 as SEHNR and CDR2 as FQNEAQ (reference sequence). V shed 5 bases, J shed 1 base, and the junction held 10 bases outside the gene matches. This CDR3 contains 16 residues. The CDR3 protein is CASSPARGTAQETQYF. The CDR3 DNA is TGTGCCAGCAGCCCCGCTAGGGGGACAGCCCAAGAGACCCAGTACTTC.

This clone appeared a few times. The J gene is TRBJ1-5, the V gene TRBV18; the D gene is possibly TRBD1 (6 bases). CDR1 KGHSH and CDR2 LQKENI come from the germline V gene. Between the trimmed V and J ends, which lost 3 bases and 4 bases, there was a span of 13 bases. This CDR3 contains 15 residues. DNA for the CDR3: TGTGCCAGCTCACCGAGGGGGGGGAGGAATCAGCCCCAGCATTTT. Residues: CASSPRGGRNQPQHF.

CDR3 loop: CASSPGGIAFYEQYF. CDR3 coding DNA: TGCGCCAGCAGCCCCGGAGGGATTGCCTTCTACGAGCAGTACTTC. The chain couples TRBV5-1 to TRBJ2-7; tentatively, D is TRBD2 (6 bases). Trimming removed 4 bases at V and 3 bases at J, with 17 bases between. Germline loops: CDR1 SGHRS, CDR2 YFSETQ. The CDR3 is 15 residues long.

This clone turned up a few times. The rearrangement joins TRBV10-3 to TRBJ1-2, with D possibly matching TRBD1 (5 bases). The CDR3 sequence is 14 residues long. V was trimmed by 3 bases and J by 0 bases, leaving 8 bases between them. Germline V lookup: CDR1 ENHRY, CDR2 SYGVKD. DNA of the CDR3: TGTGCCATCAGTGATGGGGCGGCTAACTATGGCTACACCTTC. This sequence encodes CAISDGAANYGYTF.

Points on this clone: A read error may produce the germline difference seen at one junction end. This chain links TRBV7-7 with TRBJ2-1; TRBD2 matches at 10 bases. Germline CDR1 reads SSHAT; CDR2 reads FNYEAQ (reference sequence). The CDR3 totals 15 residues. The CDR3 reads CASSLSSGRPHEQFF. In nucleotides, the CDR3 is TGTGCTAGCAGCTTAAGTAGCGGGAGGCCCCATGAGCAGTTCTTC.

This clone has a single count. The genes are TRBV7-3 and TRBJ2-3; weak D call: TRBD2 (6 bases). The length of the CDR3 is 14 residues. V dropped 8 bases and J dropped 6 bases, with 18 bases sitting between them. Germline V gene sequence: CDR1 SGHTA, CDR2 FQGTGA. The CDR3 loop reads CASGPGLFTDTQYF. The DNA for the CDR3 is TGTGCCAGCGGCCCGGGACTTTTTACTGATACGCAGTATTTT.

This rearrangement joins TRBV6-5 to TRBJ2-7; tentative D call: TRBD2 (6 bases). V was clipped by 2 bases and J by 2 bases, with 13 bases between them. The germline V gene has CDR1 MNHEY and CDR2 SVGAGI. The CDR3 has 15 residues. CDR3: CASSYTPGGAYEQYF. The CDR3 nucleotides are TGTGCCAGCAGTTACACGCCGGGCGGGGCCTACGAGCAGTACTTC.

The chain links TRBV5-3 to TRBJ2-7, with TRBD1 matching over 8 bases. TRBV5-3 is an open reading frame whose function is uncertain. The CDR3 is made up of 16 amino acids. The ends lost 5 bases at V and 3 bases at J; junction bases unmatched: 13. CDR3: CARRITGQGANYEQYF. DNA for the CDR3: TGTGCCAGAAGGATTACAGGACAGGGTGCCAACTACGAGCAGTACTTC.

This clone was seen only a few times. This chain links TRBV19 with TRBJ2-1; TRBD2 matches 10 bases. CDR1 is LNHDA and CDR2 is SQIVND in the germline V gene (reference sequence). The CDR3 consists of 16 residues. The V segment lost 3 bases and the J segment 5 bases; nucleotides outside the gene matches: 7. The CDR3, as DNA: TGTGCCAGTAGTATGGAAGGGCTAGCGGGGGACAATGAGCAGTTCTTC. It yields the protein CASSMEGLAGDNEQFF.